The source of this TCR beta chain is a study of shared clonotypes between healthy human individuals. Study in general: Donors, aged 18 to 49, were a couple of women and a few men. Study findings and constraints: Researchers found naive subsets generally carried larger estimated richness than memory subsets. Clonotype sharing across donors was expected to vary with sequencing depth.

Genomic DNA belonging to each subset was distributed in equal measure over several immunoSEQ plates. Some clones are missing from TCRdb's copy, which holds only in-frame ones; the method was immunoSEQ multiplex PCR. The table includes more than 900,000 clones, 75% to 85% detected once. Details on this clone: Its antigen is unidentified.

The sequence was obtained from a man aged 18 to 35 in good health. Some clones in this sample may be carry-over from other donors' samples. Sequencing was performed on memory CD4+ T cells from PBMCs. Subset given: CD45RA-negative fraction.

The CDR3 here is CASSSVTGQGYEQYF. The CDR3 bases are TGTGCCAGCAGCTCAGTTACGGGACAGGGATACGAGCAGTACTTC. The gene calls are TRBV11-2 and TRBJ2-7, with TRBD1 matching 9 bases. Trimming cost V 4 bases and J 4 bases; bases outside gene matches: 8. The CDR3 sequence is 15 residues long. Per germline, CDR1 SGHAT and CDR2 FQNNGV.